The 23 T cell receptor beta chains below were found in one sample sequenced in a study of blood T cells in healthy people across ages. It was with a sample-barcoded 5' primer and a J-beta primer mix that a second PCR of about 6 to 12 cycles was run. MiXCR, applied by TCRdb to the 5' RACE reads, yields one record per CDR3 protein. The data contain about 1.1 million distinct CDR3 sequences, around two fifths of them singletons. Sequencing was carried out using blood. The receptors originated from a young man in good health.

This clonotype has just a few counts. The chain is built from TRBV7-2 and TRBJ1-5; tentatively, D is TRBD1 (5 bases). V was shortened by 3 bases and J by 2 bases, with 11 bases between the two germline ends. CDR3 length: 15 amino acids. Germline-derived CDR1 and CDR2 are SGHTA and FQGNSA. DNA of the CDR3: TGTGCCAGCAGCTTGTCGACAGAAGGCAATCAGCCCCAGCATTTT. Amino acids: CASSLSTEGNQPQHF.

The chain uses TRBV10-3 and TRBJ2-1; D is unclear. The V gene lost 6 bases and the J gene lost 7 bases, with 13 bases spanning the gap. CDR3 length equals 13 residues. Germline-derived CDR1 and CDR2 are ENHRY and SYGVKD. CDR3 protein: CAISQVSQNEQFF. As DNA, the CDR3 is TGTGCCATCAGCCAGGTTTCGCAAAATGAGCAGTTCTTC.

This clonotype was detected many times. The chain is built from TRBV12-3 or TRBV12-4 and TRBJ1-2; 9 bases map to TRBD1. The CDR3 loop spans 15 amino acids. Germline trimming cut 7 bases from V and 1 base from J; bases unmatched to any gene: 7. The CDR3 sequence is CASNMGQGFNYGYTF. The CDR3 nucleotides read TGTGCCAGCAACATGGGACAGGGCTTTAACTATGGCTACACCTTC.

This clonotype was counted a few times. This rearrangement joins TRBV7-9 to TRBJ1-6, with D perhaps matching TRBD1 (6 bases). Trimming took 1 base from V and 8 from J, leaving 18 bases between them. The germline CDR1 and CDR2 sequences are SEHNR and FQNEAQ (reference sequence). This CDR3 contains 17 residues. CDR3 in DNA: TGTGCCAGCAGCTTAGGACCCAGGGTAGGGGGGGATTCACCCCTCCACTTT. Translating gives CASSLGPRVGGDSPLHF.

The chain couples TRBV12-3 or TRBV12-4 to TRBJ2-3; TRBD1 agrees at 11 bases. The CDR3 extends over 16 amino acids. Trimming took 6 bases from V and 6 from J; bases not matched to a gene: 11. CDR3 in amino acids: CASSAPGTGGGDTQYF. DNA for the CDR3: TGTGCCAGCAGCGCCCCCGGGACAGGGGGAGGGGATACGCAGTATTTT.

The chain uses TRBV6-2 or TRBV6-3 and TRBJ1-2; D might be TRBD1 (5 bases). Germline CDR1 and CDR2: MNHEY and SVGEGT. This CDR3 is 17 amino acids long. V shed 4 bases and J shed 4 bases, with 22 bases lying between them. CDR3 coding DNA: TGTGCCAGCAGTTCAAGGTTCGACAGCCTCAACACCTATGGCTACACCTTC. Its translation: CASSSRFDSLNTYGYTF.

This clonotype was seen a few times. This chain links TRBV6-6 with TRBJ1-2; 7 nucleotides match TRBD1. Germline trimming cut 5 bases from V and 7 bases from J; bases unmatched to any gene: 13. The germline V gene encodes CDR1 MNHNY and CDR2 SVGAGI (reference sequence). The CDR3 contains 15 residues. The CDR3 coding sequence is TGTGCCAGCAGTCGCCCCCGGAGACAGGGCGGTGGCTACACCTTC. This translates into CASSRPRRQGGGYTF.

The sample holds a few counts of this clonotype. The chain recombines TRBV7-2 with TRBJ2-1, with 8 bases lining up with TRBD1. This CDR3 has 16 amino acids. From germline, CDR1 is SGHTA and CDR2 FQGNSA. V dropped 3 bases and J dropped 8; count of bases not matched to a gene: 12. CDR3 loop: CASSFIRGQGDHEQFF. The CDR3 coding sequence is TGTGCCAGCAGCTTTATTCGTGGACAGGGAGATCATGAGCAGTTCTTC.

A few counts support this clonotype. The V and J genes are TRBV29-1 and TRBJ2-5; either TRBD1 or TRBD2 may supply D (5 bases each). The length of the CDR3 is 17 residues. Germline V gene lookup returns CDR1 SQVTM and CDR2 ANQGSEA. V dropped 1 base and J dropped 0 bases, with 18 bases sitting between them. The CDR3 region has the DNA TGCAGCGTTGAAGTAATCGGTGGGGGAGCGTACCAAGAGACCCAGTACTTC. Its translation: CSVEVIGGGAYQETQYF.

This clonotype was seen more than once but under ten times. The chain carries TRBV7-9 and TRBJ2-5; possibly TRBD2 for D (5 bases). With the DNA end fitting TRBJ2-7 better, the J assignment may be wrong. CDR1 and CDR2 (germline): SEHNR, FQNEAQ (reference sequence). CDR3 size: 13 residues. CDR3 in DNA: TGTGCCAGCAGCCCCGGGAATCTAGACGAGCAGTACTTC. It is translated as CASSPGNLDEQYF.

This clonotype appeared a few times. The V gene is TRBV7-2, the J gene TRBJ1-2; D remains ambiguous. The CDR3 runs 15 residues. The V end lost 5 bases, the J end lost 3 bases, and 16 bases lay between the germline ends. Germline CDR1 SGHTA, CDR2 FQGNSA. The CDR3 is CASSVLAKADYGYTF. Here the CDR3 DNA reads TGTGCCAGCAGCGTCTTAGCGAAGGCGGACTATGGCTACACCTTC.

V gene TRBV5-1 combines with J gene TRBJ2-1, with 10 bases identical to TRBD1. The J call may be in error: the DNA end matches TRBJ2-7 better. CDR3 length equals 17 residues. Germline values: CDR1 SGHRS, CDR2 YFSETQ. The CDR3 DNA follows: TGCGCCAGCAGCTCCGCCCTGGGACAGGGGAACTACAATGAGCAGTACTTC. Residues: CASSSALGQGNYNEQYF.

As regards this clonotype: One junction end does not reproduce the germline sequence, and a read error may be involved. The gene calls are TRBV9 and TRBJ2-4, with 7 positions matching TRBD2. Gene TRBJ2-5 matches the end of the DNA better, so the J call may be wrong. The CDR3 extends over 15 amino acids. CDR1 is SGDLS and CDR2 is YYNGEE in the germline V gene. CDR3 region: CAGSPRTGGGETQYF. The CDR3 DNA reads TGTGCCGGCAGCCCACGTACGGGGGGTGGGGAGACCCAGTACTTC.

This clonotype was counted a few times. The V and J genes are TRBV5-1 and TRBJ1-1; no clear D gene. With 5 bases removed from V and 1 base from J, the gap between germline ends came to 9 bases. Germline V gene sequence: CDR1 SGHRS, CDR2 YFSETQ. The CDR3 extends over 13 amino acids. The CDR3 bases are TGCGCCAGCAGAAAGGGAAAGAACACTGAAGCTTTCTTT. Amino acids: CASRKGKNTEAFF.

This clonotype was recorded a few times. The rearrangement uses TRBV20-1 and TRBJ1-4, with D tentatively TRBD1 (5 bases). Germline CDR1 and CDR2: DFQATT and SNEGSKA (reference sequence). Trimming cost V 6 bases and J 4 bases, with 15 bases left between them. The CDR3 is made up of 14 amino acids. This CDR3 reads CSAPRDRRNEKLFF. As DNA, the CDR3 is TGCAGTGCCCCCCGGGACCGCCGTAATGAAAAACTGTTTTTT.

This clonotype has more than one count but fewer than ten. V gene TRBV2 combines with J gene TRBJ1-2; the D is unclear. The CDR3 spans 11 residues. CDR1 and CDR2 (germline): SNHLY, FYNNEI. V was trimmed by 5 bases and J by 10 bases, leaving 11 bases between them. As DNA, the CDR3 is TGTGCCAGCAGTCGATCTTCACACTACACCTTC. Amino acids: CASSRSSHYTF.

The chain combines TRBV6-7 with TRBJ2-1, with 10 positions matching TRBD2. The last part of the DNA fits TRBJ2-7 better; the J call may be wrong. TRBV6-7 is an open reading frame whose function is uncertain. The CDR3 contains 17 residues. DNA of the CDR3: TGTGCCAGCAGTAACACTAGCGGGGAAAGCTCCTACAATGAGCAGTACTTC. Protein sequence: CASSNTSGESSYNEQYF.

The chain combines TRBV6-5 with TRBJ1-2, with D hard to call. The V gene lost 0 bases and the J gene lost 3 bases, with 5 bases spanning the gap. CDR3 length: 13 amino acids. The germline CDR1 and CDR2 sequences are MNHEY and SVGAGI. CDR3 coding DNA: TGTGCCAGCAGTTACTCCCAGGACTATGGCTACACCTTC. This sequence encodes CASSYSQDYGYTF.

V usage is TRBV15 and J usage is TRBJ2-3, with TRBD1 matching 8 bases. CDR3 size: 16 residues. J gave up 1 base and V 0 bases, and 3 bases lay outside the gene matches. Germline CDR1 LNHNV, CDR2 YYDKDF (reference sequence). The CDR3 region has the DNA TGTGCCACCAGCAGAGATCAGGGGGCAGGCACAGATACGCAGTATTTT. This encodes CATSRDQGAGTDTQYF.

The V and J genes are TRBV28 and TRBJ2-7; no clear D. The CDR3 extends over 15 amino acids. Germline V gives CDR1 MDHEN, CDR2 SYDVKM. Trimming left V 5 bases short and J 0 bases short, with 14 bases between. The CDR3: CASSQISDSSYEQYF. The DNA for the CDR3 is TGTGCCAGCAGTCAAATCTCGGATAGCTCCTACGAGCAGTACTTC.

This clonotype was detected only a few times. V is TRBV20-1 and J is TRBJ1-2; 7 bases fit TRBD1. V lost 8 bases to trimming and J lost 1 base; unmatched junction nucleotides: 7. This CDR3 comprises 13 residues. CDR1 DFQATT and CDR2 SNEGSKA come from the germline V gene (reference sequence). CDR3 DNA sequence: TGCAGTTCACCGGGACAGCTTAACTATGGCTACACCTTC. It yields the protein CSSPGQLNYGYTF.

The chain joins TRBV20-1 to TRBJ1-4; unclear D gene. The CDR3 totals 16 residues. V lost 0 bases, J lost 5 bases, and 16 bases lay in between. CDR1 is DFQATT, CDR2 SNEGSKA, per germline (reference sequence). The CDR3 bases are TGCAGTGCTAGAGATCCGGGGAGGGAACCAAATGAAAAACTGTTTTTT. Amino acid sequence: CSARDPGREPNEKLFF.

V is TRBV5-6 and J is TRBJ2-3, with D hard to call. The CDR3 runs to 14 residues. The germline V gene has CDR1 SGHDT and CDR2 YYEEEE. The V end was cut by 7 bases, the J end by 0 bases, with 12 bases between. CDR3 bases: TGTGCCAGCTGGGCAGGAATCAGCACAGATACGCAGTATTTT. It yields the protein CASWAGISTDTQYF.